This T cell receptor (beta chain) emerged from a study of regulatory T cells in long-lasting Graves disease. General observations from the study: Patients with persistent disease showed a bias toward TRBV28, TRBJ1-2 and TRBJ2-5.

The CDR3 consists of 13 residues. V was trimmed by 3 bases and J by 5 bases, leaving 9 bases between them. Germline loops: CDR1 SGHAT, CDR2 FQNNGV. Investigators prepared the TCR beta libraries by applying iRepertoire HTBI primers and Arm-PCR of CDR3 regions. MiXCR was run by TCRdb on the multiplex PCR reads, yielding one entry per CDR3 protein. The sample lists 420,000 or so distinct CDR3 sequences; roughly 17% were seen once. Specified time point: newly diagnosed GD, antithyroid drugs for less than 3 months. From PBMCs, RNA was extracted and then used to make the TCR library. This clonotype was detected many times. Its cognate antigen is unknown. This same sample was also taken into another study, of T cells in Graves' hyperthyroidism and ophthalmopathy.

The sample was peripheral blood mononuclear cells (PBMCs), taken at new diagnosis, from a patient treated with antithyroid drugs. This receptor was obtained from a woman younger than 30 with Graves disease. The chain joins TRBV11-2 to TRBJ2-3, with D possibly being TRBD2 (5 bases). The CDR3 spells CASSFGRGDTQYF. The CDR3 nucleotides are TGTGCCAGCAGCTTCGGACGGGGAGATACGCAGTATTTT.